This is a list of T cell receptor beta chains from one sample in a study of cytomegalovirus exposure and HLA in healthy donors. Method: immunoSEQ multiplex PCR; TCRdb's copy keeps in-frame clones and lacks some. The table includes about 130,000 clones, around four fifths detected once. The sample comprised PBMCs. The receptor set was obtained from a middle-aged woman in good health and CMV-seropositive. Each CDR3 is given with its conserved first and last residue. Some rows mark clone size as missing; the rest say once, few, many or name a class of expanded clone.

CASSQDLTGDGYTF | NA | TRBJ1-2 | TRBV4-3
CASGGYEQYF | NA | NA | TRBV2
CAWSVRGAGITEAFF | NA | TRBJ1-1 | TRBV30
CASSLDWWAGGETQYF | NA | TRBJ2-5 | TRBV5-6
CASRRPGQGSQETQYF | NA | TRBJ2-5 | TRBV7-9
CASRFDTGELFF | NA | TRBJ2-2 | TRBV5-1
CASSFQNTQYF | NA | TRBJ2-3 | TRBV5-4
CSVEESGMPAIF | NA | TRBJ1-4 | TRBV29-1
CASSLGLAGVYNEQFF | NA | TRBJ2-1 | TRBV5-1
CASATGASTDTQYF | NA | TRBJ2-3 | TRBV7-7
CASSKNQGGTGELFF | NA | TRBJ2-2 | TRBV6-1
CASSEGLATSQGTQYF | NA | TRBJ2-5 | TRBV2
CASTPGGAGGSNQPQHF | NA | TRBJ1-5 | TRBV19
CASSFSGNDNEQFF | NA | TRBJ2-1 | TRBV5-1
CASSLGTGEEIYEQYF | NA | TRBJ2-7 | TRBV5-1
CASSVAGGLQETQYF | NA | TRBJ2-5 | TRBV25-1
CASSQGGTGVCEQYF | NA | TRBJ2-7 | TRBV4-3
CASSETSGRAQTQYF | NA | TRBJ2-5 | TRBV9
CVTAGSTNEKLFF | NA | TRBJ1-4 | TRBV28
CASSSPGGQETQYF | NA | TRBJ2-5 | TRBV28
CASSPNRVGPGNQPQHF | NA | TRBJ1-5 | TRBV18
CASSRIGQGSDYGYTF | NA | TRBJ1-2 | TRBV9
CSASPPGEAFF | NA | TRBJ1-1 | TRBV20-1
CASSVTGTDTQYF | NA | TRBJ2-3 | TRBV2
CASSFPRGEQFF | NA | TRBJ2-1 | TRBV5-1
CASTRATNEKLFF | once | TRBJ1-4 | TRBV7-9
CASSQGGRLDTEAFF | NA | TRBJ1-1 | TRBV6-1
CASSLGQGRTGELFF | NA | TRBJ2-2 | TRBV11-3
CASRIMGLAGGGVLNEQYF | NA | TRBJ2-7 | TRBV7-8
CASSLSGQGPGKLFF | NA | TRBJ1-4 | TRBV27
CASSPIRGLASGNTIYF | once | TRBJ1-3 | TRBV14
CAISNDWEQYF | once | TRBJ2-7 | TRBV10-3
CASSLAEYEQYF | NA | TRBJ2-7 | TRBV28
CASSVVGLAGAQQYF | NA | TRBJ2-7 | TRBV9
CASSLDRVYEQYF | NA | TRBJ2-7 | TRBV5-5
CASSPWPSGRNIQYF | NA | TRBJ2-4 | TRBV7-8
CASAARGPYEQYF | NA | NA | TRBV11-2
CASSSDTDTQYF | NA | TRBJ2-3 | TRBV6-5
CASGATGTSGRSYNEQFF | NA | TRBJ2-1 | TRBV12-5
CASSLELAGAGELFF | few | TRBJ2-2 | TRBV5-1
CASSGLRGAGELFF | NA | TRBJ2-2 | TRBV11-2
CASSEALAGTDTQYF | NA | TRBJ2-3 | TRBV2
CASSRLGGRAGEETQYF | NA | TRBJ2-5 | TRBV7-9
CASSPGSRNEQFF | few | TRBJ2-1 | TRBV11-3
CASSGGQGGNEQYF | NA | TRBJ2-7 | TRBV9
CASSGRTANTGELFF | NA | TRBJ2-2 | TRBV5-1
CASSLRGTYEQYF | once | TRBJ2-7 | TRBV27
CASSPDRNSYEQYF | once | TRBJ2-7 | TRBV7-2
CASSPEGETRLFYEQYF | NA | TRBJ2-7 | TRBV7-2
CASSLEPGGTYEQYF | NA | NA | TRBV11-2
CASSYAGPYNEQFF | NA | TRBJ2-1 | TRBV7-6
CASTDRGANTGELFF | NA | TRBJ2-2 | TRBV5-1
CASLRVGHYTGELFF | NA | TRBJ2-2 | TRBV21-1
CASSETGTSDYEQYF | NA | TRBJ2-7 | TRBV9